Below, 7 T cell receptor beta chains from the same sample are listed, as sequenced in a study of metastatic and nonmetastatic thyroid tumors. All patients were treatment-naive before thyroid surgery. TCRdb ran MiXCR on the PCR reads. The repertoire includes 20,000 to 30,000 clones, under 15% of them detected once, and 14% sits in the top ten. Sample: blood. Every receptor here comes from a female donor with papillary thyroid cancer or a benign thyroid nodule (not recorded which). Some clones in this sample may be carry-over from other donors' samples.

This clone turned up a few times. The chain joins TRBV28 to TRBJ1-1; no firm D call. Germline V gene lookup returns CDR1 MDHEN and CDR2 SYDVKM. V dropped 4 bases and J dropped 1 base, with 10 bases sitting between them. This CDR3 comprises 14 residues. In nucleotides, the CDR3 is TGTGCCAGCAGTTCGCACCAGCGGAACACTGAAGCTTTCTTT. Translated: CASSSHQRNTEAFF.

This clone was seen ten or more times. Written as DNA, the CDR3 is TGCAGTGCCAAAGGCCCCTCTGGAAACACCATATATTTT. The encoded protein is CSAKGPSGNTIYF. This chain connects TRBV20-1 to TRBJ1-3, with unresolved D. CDR1 DFQATT and CDR2 SNEGSKA come from the germline V gene (reference sequence). Trimming removed 6 bases at V and 0 bases at J, with 9 bases between. The CDR3 sequence is 13 residues long.

This CDR3 is CASSLRESGGEQYF. As DNA, the CDR3 is TGTGCCAGCAGCCTAAGGGAATCGGGGGGCGAGCAGTACTTC. The V and J genes are TRBV7-9 and TRBJ2-7; 7 bases match TRBD2. Unmatched junction bases numbered 10, after V lost 5 bases and J lost 6 bases. The CDR3 spans 14 residues. Germline CDR1 SEHNR, CDR2 FQNEAQ (reference sequence).

This clone occurred many times. The chain employs TRBV28 and TRBJ2-3; 14 nucleotides align to TRBD2. The CDR3 has 17 residues. Germline CDR1 is MDHEN and CDR2 is SYDVKM. The V gene end was trimmed by 6 bases and the J gene end by 6 bases; junction bases not matched to a gene: 11. The CDR3 is CASSLVRTSGRSDTQYF. DNA of the CDR3: TGTGCCAGCAGCCTTGTTAGGACTAGCGGGAGGTCCGATACGCAGTATTTT.

By share, this clone ranks as medium-sized. This chain links TRBV28 with TRBJ1-6; unclear D gene. This CDR3 contains 12 residues. Per germline, CDR1 MDHEN and CDR2 SYDVKM. V lost 7 bases and J lost 5, with 6 bases in between. Here the CDR3 reads CASISNNSPLHF. CDR3 sequence (DNA): TGTGCCAGCATATCGAATAATTCACCCCTCCACTTT.

At least ten counts were recorded for this clone. This chain connects TRBV30 to TRBJ2-5, with no clear D. The CDR3 runs 12 residues. The V end lost 3 bases, the J end lost 5 bases, and 10 bases lay between the germline ends. The V gene's germline CDR1 is GTSNPN and CDR2 SVGIG (reference sequence). CDR3 in amino acids: CAWSPQSETQYF. DNA for the CDR3: TGTGCCTGGAGCCCTCAGTCTGAGACCCAGTACTTC. Drawing the rest from reference TRBV30 and TRBJ2-5, the complete variable domain is SQTIHQWPATLVQPVGSPLSLECTVEGTSNPNLYWYRQAAGRGLQLLFYSVGIGQISSEVPQNLSASRPQDRQFILSSKKLLLSDSGFYLCAWSPQSETQYFGPGTRLLVL.

This clone was picked up many times. The chain is built from TRBV20-1 and TRBJ2-1; 9 bases fit TRBD1. The CDR3 runs to 14 residues. With V trimmed by 5 bases and J by 9 bases, 11 bases remained unmatched. Germline CDR1 and CDR2: DFQATT and SNEGSKA (reference sequence). As DNA, the CDR3 is TGCAGTGCTTCCACCGGGACAGGGTTTGGTGAGCAGTTCTTC. Translated, it gives CSASTGTGFGEQFF.